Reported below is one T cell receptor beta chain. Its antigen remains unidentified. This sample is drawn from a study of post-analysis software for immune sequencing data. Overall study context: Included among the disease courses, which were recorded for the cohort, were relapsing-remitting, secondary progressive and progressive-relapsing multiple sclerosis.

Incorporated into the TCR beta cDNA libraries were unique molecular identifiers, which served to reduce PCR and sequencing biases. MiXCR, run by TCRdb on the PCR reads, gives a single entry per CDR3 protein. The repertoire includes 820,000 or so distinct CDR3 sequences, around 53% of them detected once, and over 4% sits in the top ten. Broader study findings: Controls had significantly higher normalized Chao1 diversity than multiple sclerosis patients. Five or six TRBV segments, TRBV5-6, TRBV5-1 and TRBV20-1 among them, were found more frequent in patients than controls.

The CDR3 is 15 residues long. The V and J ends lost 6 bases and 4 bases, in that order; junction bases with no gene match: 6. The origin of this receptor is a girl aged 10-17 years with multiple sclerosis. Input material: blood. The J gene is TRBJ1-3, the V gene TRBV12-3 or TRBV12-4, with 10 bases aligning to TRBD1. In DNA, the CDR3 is TGTGCCAGCAGGGCCGGGACAGGGGTCGGAAACACCATATATTTT. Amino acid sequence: CASRAGTGVGNTIYF.